This entry lists 31 T cell receptor beta chains sequenced from one sample in a study of T cell repertoires in cytomegalovirus infection. For these TCRs, the target antigens are not known. MiXCR, run by TCRdb on the reads, gives a single entry per CDR3 protein. The sample comprises hundreds of thousands of distinct CDR3 sequences, approximately 32% of which are singletons, and 10% to 15% rests with the top ten. Material: cultured CD8+ T cells from PBMCs, obtained from culture after CMV antigen stimulation. The receptors were sampled from a human donor in good health (CMV status not recorded). Some clones in this sample may be carry-over from other donors' samples.

This chain connects TRBV27 to TRBJ2-1, with D maybe TRBD1 (5 bases). Trimming took off 2 bases at V and 2 bases at J, with 10 bases between the two ends. The CDR3 is 15 amino acids. CDR1 and CDR2 (germline): MNHEY, SMNVEV (reference sequence). CDR3 coding DNA: TGTGCCAGCAGTTTAACCCAGGGCCCCTACAATGAGCAGTTCTTC. It encodes CASSLTQGPYNEQFF.

This clonotype was recorded a few times. The V call is TRBV6-5, the J call TRBJ1-1; 7 bases line up with TRBD1. With 0 bases clipped from V and 3 bases from J, the junction kept 1 base outside the gene matches. The length of the CDR3 is 14 residues. The germline V gene encodes CDR1 MNHEY and CDR2 SVGAGI. CDR3 amino acids: CASSYSGGHTEAFF. Here the CDR3 DNA reads TGTGCCAGCAGTTACTCAGGGGGCCACACTGAAGCTTTCTTT.

This clonotype was detected ten times or more. V usage is TRBV29-1 and J usage is TRBJ2-1; maybe TRBD1 (6 bases). Trimming left V 5 bases short and J 7 bases short, with 18 bases between. CDR1 and CDR2 (germline): SQVTM, ANQGSEA. The CDR3 is 14 amino acids. The CDR3 region has the DNA TGCAGCGTTTCGGGCAGGGGTTTGGGGAATGAGCAGTTCTTC. Its protein is CSVSGRGLGNEQFF.

This chain links TRBV5-1 with TRBJ2-7; D not resolved. Germline loops: CDR1 SGHRS, CDR2 YFSETQ. V lost 0 bases, J lost 2 bases, and 12 bases lay in between. This CDR3 spans 15 amino acids. CDR3: CASSLEVTPTYEQYF. CDR3 DNA sequence: TGCGCCAGCAGCTTGGAGGTGACACCGACCTACGAGCAGTACTTC.

This clonotype has more than one count but fewer than ten. The chain combines TRBV7-9 with TRBJ2-7, with 9 bases that match TRBD2. Trimming took 5 bases from V and 0 from J; bases not matched to a gene: 11. The CDR3 is 17 amino acids. Per germline, CDR1 SEHNR and CDR2 FQNEAQ (reference sequence). The DNA of the CDR3 is TGTGCCAGCAGCCCCGCGACTAGGCGGGGGGGCTCCTACGAGCAGTACTTC. Translating gives CASSPATRRGGSYEQYF.

The genes are TRBV11-1 and TRBJ1-5; possibly TRBD1 for D (6 bases). Trimming shortened V by 1 base and J by 10 bases, and 23 bases separated the two germline ends. The CDR3 loop spans 17 amino acids. CDR1 is SGHAT, CDR2 FQDESV, per germline (reference sequence). CDR3 sequence reads: CASSLGTDRQATEPQHF. Written as DNA, the CDR3 is TGTGCCAGCAGCTTAGGAACCGACAGGCAGGCAACTGAACCCCAGCATTTT. The complete variable domain, with remaining parts taken from reference TRBV11-1 and TRBJ1-5, reads EAEVAQSPRYKITEKSQAVAFWCDPISGHATLYWYRQILGQGPELLVQFQDESVVDDSQLPKDRFSAERLKGVDSTLKIQPAELGDSAMYLCASSLGTDRQATEPQHFGDGTRLSIL.

The chain carries TRBV5-4 and TRBJ1-1, with 11 bases matching TRBD1. With 4 bases clipped from V and 6 bases from J, the junction kept 5 bases outside the gene matches. Germline V lookup: CDR1 SGHNT, CDR2 YYREEE (reference sequence). CDR3 size: 14 residues. The CDR3 DNA reads TGTGCCAGCAGCCCCGGACAGGGGGCTTCTGAAGCTTTCTTT. Translating gives CASSPGQGASEAFF.

Turning to this clonotype: Possible read error: a much larger clone is one base away. This chain uses TRBV7-9 with TRBJ1-2; D gene ambiguous. There are 13 residues in the CDR3. From germline, CDR1 is SEHNR and CDR2 FQNEAQ (reference sequence). V was trimmed by 6 bases and J by 8 bases, leaving 16 bases between them. In nucleotides, the CDR3 is TGTGCCAGCAGTCTGTTCGAGGCTAAAGGCTACACCTTC. It is translated as CASSLFEAKGYTF.

This clonotype came up many times. The chain uses TRBV7-2 and TRBJ1-4; D not resolved. Trimming removed 5 bases from V and 1 base from J, with 11 bases in between. CDR3 length: 15 residues. CDR1 and CDR2 (germline): SGHTA, FQGNSA. CDR3 loop: CASSPGRKTNEKLFF. DNA for the CDR3: TGTGCCAGCAGCCCCGGACGGAAAACTAATGAAAAACTGTTTTTT.

As regards this clonotype: It may be a read error: a sequence one base away is much more abundant. This chain joins TRBV12-3 or TRBV12-4 and TRBJ1-1; unclear D gene. The CDR3 totals 11 residues. V dropped 5 bases and J dropped 4 bases, with 5 bases sitting between them. For the CDR3, the DNA is TGTGCCAGCAGTCTTCCCACTGAAGCTTTCTTT. Its translation: CASSLPTEAFF.

A note on this clonotype: Given the absence of the conserved phenylalanine or tryptophan at the CDR3 end, a read error is likely. The V and J genes are TRBV7-6 and TRBJ2-1; 10 bases align to TRBD1. Germline V CDR1 and CDR2: SGHVS, FNYEAQ. This CDR3 is 15 amino acids long. After removal of 4 bases from V and 2 bases from J, the junction contained 2 bases not matched to a gene. The CDR3 nucleotides read TGTGCCAGCAGCTCGGGACAGGGGACCTACAATGAGCAGTTCCTC. Its protein is CASSSGQGTYNEQFL.

This clonotype was seen more than once but under ten times. The chain has TRBV6-2 or TRBV6-3 and TRBJ1-3; D perhaps matches TRBD1 (6 bases). With 8 bases removed from V and 2 bases from J, the gap between germline ends came to 19 bases. The CDR3 spans 16 residues. Germline CDR1 MNHEY, CDR2 SVGEGT. The CDR3 region is CASLRGAYSTGNTIYF. As DNA, the CDR3 is TGTGCCAGCCTAAGGGGGGCTTACTCAACTGGAAACACCATATATTTT.

The rearrangement joins TRBV2 to TRBJ1-6, with D maybe TRBD1 (6 bases). CDR3 length: 15 amino acids. CDR1 is SNHLY and CDR2 is FYNNEI in the germline V gene. V gave up 7 bases and J gave up 6 bases, with 16 bases separating them. CDR3 nucleotide sequence: TGTGCCAGCACCGACGGGGGGCTCGGTAATTCACCCCTCCACTTT. Its translation is CASTDGGLGNSPLHF.

This clonotype has at least ten counts. The rearrangement uses TRBV7-2 and TRBJ2-1, with 9 bases fitting TRBD1. Germline V gives CDR1 SGHTA, CDR2 FQGNSA. With V trimmed by 2 bases and J by 4 bases, 6 bases remained unmatched. The CDR3 has 16 residues. The CDR3 reads CASSLSRDRVYNEQFF. The DNA for the CDR3 is TGTGCCAGCAGCTTAAGTCGGGACAGGGTATACAATGAGCAGTTCTTC.

This chain links TRBV10-2 with TRBJ1-2, with D maybe TRBD1 (5 bases). The germline gives CDR1 WSHSY, CDR2 SAAADI. The CDR3 runs to 15 residues. V was pared by 1 base and J by 0 bases, with 9 bases between. The CDR3 DNA follows: TGCGCCAGCAGTGAGTTTGGGGGAGCTAACTATGGCTACACCTTC. It codes for CASSEFGGANYGYTF.

This clonotype was seen once. V usage is TRBV6-1 and J usage is TRBJ2-1, with D perhaps matching TRBD2 (5 bases). The V end was cut by 8 bases, the J end by 4 bases, with 15 bases between. Germline CDR1 and CDR2: MNHNS and SASEGT. CDR3 size: 14 residues. The CDR3 DNA sequence: TGTGCCAGCGGCCGGAGGCAGGCTTACAATGAGCAGTTCTTC. Translating gives CASGRRQAYNEQFF.

Comment on this clonotype: A much larger clone lies a single base off, so this may be a read error. The CDR3 DNA sequence: TGTGCCAGCAGTTTATGGGCAGGGGACAATGAGCAGTTCTTC. Translating gives CASSLWAGDNEQFF. The chain carries TRBV27 and TRBJ2-1; D perhaps matches TRBD1 (6 bases). CDR1 and CDR2 (germline): MNHEY, SMNVEV (reference sequence). V was clipped by 1 base and J by 5 bases, with 9 bases between them. This CDR3 region has 14 residues.

This sequence joins TRBV7-9 and TRBJ1-2; no clear D gene. V gave up 3 bases and J gave up 4 bases, with 15 bases separating them. The CDR3 has 15 residues. Looked up from germline, CDR1 is SEHNR and CDR2 is FQNEAQ (reference sequence). This CDR3 reads CASSFLDSERYGYTF. The CDR3 DNA reads TGTGCCAGCAGCTTTCTGGACTCGGAACGCTATGGCTACACCTTC.

V gene TRBV4-1 combines with J gene TRBJ1-2, with D uncertain. Trimming cost V 1 base and J 3 bases, with 6 bases left between them. This CDR3 comprises 13 residues. Germline V gene data show CDR1 as MGHRA and CDR2 as YSYEKL. This chain's CDR3 is CASSQASDYGYTF. In nucleotides, the CDR3 is TGCGCCAGCAGCCAAGCGAGCGACTATGGCTACACCTTC.

The V gene is TRBV6-1, the J gene TRBJ1-1; D call uncertain. Germline-derived CDR1 and CDR2 are MNHNS and SASEGT. There are 14 residues in the CDR3. With 2 bases removed from V and 2 bases from J, the gap between germline ends came to 9 bases. The CDR3: CASSEWADNTEAFF. Here the CDR3 DNA reads TGTGCCAGCAGTGAATGGGCGGATAACACTGAAGCTTTCTTT.

V and J are TRBV27 and TRBJ2-2; 7 bases are a match to TRBD2. CDR1 and CDR2 from the germline V gene are MNHEY and SMNVEV (reference sequence). The CDR3 length is 15 residues. J gave up 4 bases and V 2 bases, and 4 bases lay outside the gene matches. In DNA form, the CDR3 reads TGTGCCAGCAGTTTAAGACTAGCCGGCACCGGGGAGCTGTTTTTT. Amino acids: CASSLRLAGTGELFF.

The chain joins TRBV24-1 to TRBJ2-5, with D perhaps TRBD1 (5 bases). V dropped 4 bases and J dropped 4 bases, with 12 bases sitting between them. The V gene's germline CDR1 is KGHDR and CDR2 SFDVKD. This CDR3 is built from 14 residues. The CDR3 region has the DNA TGTGCCACCAGTGACCCGGACACCTCAGAGACCCAGTACTTC. Translating gives CATSDPDTSETQYF.

The gene calls are TRBV27 and TRBJ1-5; D not resolved. V was clipped by 4 bases and J by 2 bases, with 9 bases between them. CDR3 length equals 14 residues. Germline loops: CDR1 MNHEY, CDR2 SMNVEV (reference sequence). CDR3 amino acids: CASSYGIGNQPQHF. For the CDR3, the DNA is TGTGCCAGCAGTTATGGTATAGGCAATCAGCCCCAGCATTTT.

This clonotype appeared once. The chain uses TRBV12-3 or TRBV12-4 and TRBJ2-2; tentatively, D is TRBD2 (6 bases). The CDR3 extends over 15 amino acids. Trimming cost V 5 bases and J 3 bases, with 13 bases left between them. CDR3 amino acids: CASSLWAGHTGELFF. The CDR3 nucleotides read TGTGCCAGCAGTCTGTGGGCGGGGCACACCGGGGAGCTGTTTTTT.

This clonotype has a single count. The V gene is TRBV13, the J gene TRBJ2-1; no firm D call. V shed 0 bases and J shed 3 bases, with 9 bases lying between them. The CDR3 consists of 15 residues. CDR1 is PRHDT and CDR2 is FYEKMQ in the germline V gene (reference sequence). In DNA, the CDR3 is TGTGCCAGCAGCTTAGGTACTATCGGCTACAATGAGCAGTTCTTC. The encoded protein is CASSLGTIGYNEQFF.

The chain is built from TRBV2 and TRBJ2-1; no clear D gene. Germline V gene sequence: CDR1 SNHLY, CDR2 FYNNEI. V was clipped by 8 bases and J by 11 bases, with 10 bases between them. The CDR3 totals 10 residues. CDR3 DNA: TGTGCCAGCCAAGGAAGAAAGCAGTTCTTC. Its translation: CASQGRKQFF.

This chain connects TRBV7-6 to TRBJ1-5, with D maybe TRBD1 (6 bases). This CDR3 contains 17 residues. The V gene's germline CDR1 is SGHVS and CDR2 FNYEAQ. V was cut by 5 bases and J by 2 bases, with 19 bases left in between. The CDR3: CASSPSRGGLGNQPQHF. The CDR3 DNA reads TGTGCCAGCAGCCCTTCGCGGGGGGGGCTTGGCAATCAGCCCCAGCATTTT.

This clonotype was observed many times. J is TRBJ2-5 and V is TRBV7-9; D is unresolved. The CDR3 has 12 residues. Trimming removed 6 bases at V and 5 bases at J, with 10 bases between. Germline V gives CDR1 SEHNR, CDR2 FQNEAQ (reference sequence). In nucleotides, the CDR3 is TGTGCCAGCAGTCCCAGGTGGGAGACCCAGTACTTC. Protein sequence: CASSPRWETQYF.

This clonotype has more than one count but fewer than ten. The chain links TRBV2 to TRBJ1-3; perhaps TRBD1 as D (5 bases). Per germline, CDR1 SNHLY and CDR2 FYNNEI. V was trimmed by 8 bases and J by 9 bases, leaving 26 bases between them. CDR3 length: 16 residues. Written as DNA, the CDR3 is TGTGCCAGCCTTGATGGCCAGCAGGCGTCAAGGGGCACCATATATTTT. It translates to CASLDGQQASRGTIYF.

This clonotype was counted a single time. A junction end diverges from the germline sequence, so it may reflect a read error. The chain uses TRBV5-4 and TRBJ2-1; TRBD1 is a possible D gene (6 bases). This CDR3 spans 15 amino acids. CDR1 SGHNT and CDR2 YYREEE come from the germline V gene (reference sequence). CDR3 nucleotide sequence: TGTGCCAACAGCATTTACCGGGACATGGACGATGAGCAGTTCTTC. Its translation: CANSIYRDMDDEQFF.

The chain has TRBV28 and TRBJ2-7; 8 bases are a match to TRBD2. CDR3 length equals 14 residues. Germline CDR1 is MDHEN and CDR2 is SYDVKM. J gave up 2 bases and V 7 bases, and 7 bases lay outside the gene matches. Written as DNA, the CDR3 is TGTGCCAGCACCAGCCTGCGGGGGGCCTACGAGCAGTACTTC. It is translated as CASTSLRGAYEQYF.